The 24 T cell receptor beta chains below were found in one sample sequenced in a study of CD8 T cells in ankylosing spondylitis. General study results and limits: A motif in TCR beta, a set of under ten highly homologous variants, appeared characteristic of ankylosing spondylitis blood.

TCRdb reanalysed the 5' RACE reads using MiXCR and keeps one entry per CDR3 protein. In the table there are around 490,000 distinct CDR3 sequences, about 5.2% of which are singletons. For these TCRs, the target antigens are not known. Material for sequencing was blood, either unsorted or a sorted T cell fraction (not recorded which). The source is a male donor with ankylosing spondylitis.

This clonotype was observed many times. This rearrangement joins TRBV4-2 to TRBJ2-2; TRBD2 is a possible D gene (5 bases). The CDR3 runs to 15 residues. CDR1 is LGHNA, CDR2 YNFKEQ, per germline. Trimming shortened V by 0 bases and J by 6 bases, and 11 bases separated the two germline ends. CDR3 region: CASSQDSRRSGELFF. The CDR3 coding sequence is TGTGCCAGCAGCCAAGACTCCCGGAGGTCCGGGGAGCTGTTTTTT.

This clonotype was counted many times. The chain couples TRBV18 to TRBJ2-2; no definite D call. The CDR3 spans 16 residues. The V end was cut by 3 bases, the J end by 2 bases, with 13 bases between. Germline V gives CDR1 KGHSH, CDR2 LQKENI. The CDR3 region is CASSPPSAANTGELFF. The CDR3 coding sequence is TGTGCCAGCTCACCCCCGTCGGCCGCTAACACCGGGGAGCTGTTTTTT.

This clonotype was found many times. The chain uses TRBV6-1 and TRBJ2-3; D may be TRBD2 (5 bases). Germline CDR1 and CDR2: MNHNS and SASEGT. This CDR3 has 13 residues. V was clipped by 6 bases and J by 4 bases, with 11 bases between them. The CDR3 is CASRRPGSDTQYF. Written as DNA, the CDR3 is TGTGCCAGCAGAAGACCGGGATCAGATACGCAGTATTTT.

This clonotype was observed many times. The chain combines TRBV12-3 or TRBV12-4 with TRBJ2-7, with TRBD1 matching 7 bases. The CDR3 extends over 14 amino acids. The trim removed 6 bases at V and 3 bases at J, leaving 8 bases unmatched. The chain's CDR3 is CASRRGQGNYEQYF. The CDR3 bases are TGTGCCAGCAGGAGGGGGCAGGGGAACTACGAGCAGTACTTC.

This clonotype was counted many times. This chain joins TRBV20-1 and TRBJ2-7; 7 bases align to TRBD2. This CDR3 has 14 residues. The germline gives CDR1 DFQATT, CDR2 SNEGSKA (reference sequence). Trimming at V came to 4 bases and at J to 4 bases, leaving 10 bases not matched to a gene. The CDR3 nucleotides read TGCAGTGCTACAAAGCTAGCGGAGGCTTACGAGCAGTACTTC. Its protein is CSATKLAEAYEQYF.

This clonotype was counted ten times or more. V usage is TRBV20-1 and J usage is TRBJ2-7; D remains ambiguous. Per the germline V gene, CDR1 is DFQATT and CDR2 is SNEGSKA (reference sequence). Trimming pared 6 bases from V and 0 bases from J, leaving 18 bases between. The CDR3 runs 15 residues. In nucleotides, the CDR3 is TGCAGTGCCCTGACGACGACGCAACCCTCCTACGAGCAGTACTTC. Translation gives CSALTTTQPSYEQYF.

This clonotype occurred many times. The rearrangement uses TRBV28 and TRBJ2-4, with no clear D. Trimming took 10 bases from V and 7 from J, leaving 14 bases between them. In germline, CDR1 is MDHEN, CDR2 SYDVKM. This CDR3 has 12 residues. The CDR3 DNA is TGTGCCACTGCGATTATCCCTAACATTCAGTACTTC. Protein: CATAIIPNIQYF.

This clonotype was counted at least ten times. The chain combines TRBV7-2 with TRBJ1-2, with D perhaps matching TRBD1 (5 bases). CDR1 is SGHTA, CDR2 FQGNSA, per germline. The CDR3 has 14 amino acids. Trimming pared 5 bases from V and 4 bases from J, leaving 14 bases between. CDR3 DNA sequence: TGTGCCAGCAGCCGAGTCGGGGCAGCCTATGGCTACACCTTC. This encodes CASSRVGAAYGYTF.

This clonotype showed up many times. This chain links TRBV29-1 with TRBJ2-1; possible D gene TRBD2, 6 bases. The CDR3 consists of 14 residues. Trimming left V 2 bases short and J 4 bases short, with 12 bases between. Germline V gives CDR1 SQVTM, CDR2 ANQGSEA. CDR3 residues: CSVESASEYNEQFF. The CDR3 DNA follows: TGCAGCGTTGAATCGGCTAGCGAGTACAATGAGCAGTTCTTC.

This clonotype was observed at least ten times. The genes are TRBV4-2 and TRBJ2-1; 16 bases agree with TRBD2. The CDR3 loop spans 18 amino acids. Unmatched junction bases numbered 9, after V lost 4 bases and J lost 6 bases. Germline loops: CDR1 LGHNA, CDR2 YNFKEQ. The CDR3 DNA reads TGTGCCAGCAGCCCTCCCGGGACTAGCGGGGGGGGGGTCAATGAGCAGTTCTTC. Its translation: CASSPPGTSGGGVNEQFF.

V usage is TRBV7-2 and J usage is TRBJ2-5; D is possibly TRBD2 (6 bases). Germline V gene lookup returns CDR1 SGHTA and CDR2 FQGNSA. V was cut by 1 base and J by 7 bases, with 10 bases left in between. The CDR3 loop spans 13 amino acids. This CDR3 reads CASSLERGGTQYF. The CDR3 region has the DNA TGTGCCAGCAGCTTAGAAAGGGGAGGGACCCAGTACTTC.

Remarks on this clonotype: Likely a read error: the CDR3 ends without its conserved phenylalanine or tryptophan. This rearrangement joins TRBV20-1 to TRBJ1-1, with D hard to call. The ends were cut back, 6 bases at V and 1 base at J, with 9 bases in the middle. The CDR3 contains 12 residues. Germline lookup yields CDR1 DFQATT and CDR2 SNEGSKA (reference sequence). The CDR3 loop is CSASRGNTEAFY. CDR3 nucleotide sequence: TGCAGTGCCAGCCGGGGGAACACTGAAGCTTTCTAT.

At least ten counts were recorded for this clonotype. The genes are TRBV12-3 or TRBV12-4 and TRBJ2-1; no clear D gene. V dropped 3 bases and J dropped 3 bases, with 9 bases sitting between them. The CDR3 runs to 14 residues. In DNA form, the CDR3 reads TGTGCCAGCAGTTTGGGCTACAACTACAATGAGCAGTTCTTC. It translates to CASSLGYNYNEQFF.

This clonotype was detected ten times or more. The CDR3 nucleotides are TGCGCCAGCAGCTTGTTATCAGGGGATTATCAGCCCCAGCATTTT. Translation: CASSLLSGDYQPQHF. The rearrangement joins TRBV5-1 to TRBJ1-5, with D perhaps TRBD1 (6 bases). Germline lookup yields CDR1 SGHRS and CDR2 YFSETQ. The CDR3 sequence is 15 residues long. V was shortened by 1 base and J by 5 bases, with 13 bases between the two germline ends.

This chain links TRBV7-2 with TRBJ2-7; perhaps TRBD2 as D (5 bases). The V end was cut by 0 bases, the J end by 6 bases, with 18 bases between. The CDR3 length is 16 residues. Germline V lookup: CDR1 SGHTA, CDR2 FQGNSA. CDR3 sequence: CASSLARAGPPREQYF. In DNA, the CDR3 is TGTGCCAGCAGCTTAGCGAGGGCAGGCCCCCCCCGCGAGCAGTACTTC. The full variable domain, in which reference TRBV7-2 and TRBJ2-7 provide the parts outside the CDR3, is GAGVSQSPSNKVTEKGKDVELRCDPISGHTALYWYRQSLGQGLEFLIYFQGNSAPDKSGLPSDRFSAERTGGSVSTLTIQRTQQEDSAVYLCASSLARAGPPREQYFGPGTRLTVT.

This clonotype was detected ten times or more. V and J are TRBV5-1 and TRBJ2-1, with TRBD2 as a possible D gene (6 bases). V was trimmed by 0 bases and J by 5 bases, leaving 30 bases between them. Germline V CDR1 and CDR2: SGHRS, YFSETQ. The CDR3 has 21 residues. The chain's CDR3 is CASSLVPVTRGPRIPNNEQFF. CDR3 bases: TGCGCCAGCAGCTTGGTGCCGGTGACTAGAGGGCCGAGGATCCCCAACAATGAGCAGTTCTTC. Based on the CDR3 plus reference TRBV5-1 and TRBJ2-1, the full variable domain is KAGVTQTPRYLIKTRGQQVTLSCSPISGHRSVSWYQQTPGQGLQFLFEYFSETQRNKGNFPGRFSGRQFSNSRSEMNVSTLELGDSALYLCASSLVPVTRGPRIPNNEQFFGPGTRLTVL.

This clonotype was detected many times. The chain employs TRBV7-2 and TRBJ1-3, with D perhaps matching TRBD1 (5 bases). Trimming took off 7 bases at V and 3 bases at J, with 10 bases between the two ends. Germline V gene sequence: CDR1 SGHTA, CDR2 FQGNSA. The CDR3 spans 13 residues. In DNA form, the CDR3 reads TGTGCCAGCAACGGACAATATGGAAACACCATATATTTT. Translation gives CASNGQYGNTIYF. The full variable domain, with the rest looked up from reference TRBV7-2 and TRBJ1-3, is GAGVSQSPSNKVTEKGKDVELRCDPISGHTALYWYRQSLGQGLEFLIYFQGNSAPDKSGLPSDRFSAERTGGSVSTLTIQRTQQEDSAVYLCASNGQYGNTIYFGEGSWLTVV.

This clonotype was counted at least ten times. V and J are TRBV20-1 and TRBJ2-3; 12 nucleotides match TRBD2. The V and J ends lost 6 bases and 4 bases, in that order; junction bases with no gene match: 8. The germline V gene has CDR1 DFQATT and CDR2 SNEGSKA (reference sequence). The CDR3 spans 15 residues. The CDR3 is CSAQRTSGEADTQYF. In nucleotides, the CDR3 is TGCAGTGCCCAAAGGACTAGCGGGGAGGCAGATACGCAGTATTTT.

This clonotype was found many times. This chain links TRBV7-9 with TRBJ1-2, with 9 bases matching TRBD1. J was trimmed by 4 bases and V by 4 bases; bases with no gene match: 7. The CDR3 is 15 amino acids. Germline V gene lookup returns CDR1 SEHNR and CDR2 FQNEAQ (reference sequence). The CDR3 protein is CASSSTGGTGYGYTF. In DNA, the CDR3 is TGTGCCAGCAGCTCAACAGGGGGCACCGGCTATGGCTACACCTTC. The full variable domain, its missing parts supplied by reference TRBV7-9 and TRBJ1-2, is DTGVSQNPRHKITKRGQNVTFRCDPISEHNRLYWYRQTLGQGPEFLTYFQNEAQLEKSRLLSDRFSAERPKGSFSTLEIQRTEQGDSAMYLCASSSTGGTGYGYTFGSGTRLTVV.

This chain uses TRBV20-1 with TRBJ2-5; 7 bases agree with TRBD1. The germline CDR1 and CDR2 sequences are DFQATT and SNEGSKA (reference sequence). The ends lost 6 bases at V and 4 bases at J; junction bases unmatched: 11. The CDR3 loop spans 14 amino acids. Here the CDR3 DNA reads TGCAGTGCCAAGGGGGCCCCCATACGAGAGACCCAGTACTTC. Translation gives CSAKGAPIRETQYF.

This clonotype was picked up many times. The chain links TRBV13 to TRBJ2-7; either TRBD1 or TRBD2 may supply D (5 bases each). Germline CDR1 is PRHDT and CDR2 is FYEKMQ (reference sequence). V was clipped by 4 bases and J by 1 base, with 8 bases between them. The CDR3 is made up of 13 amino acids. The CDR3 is CASSWGRSYEQYF. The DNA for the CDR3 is TGTGCCAGCAGCTGGGGACGGTCCTACGAGCAGTACTTC.

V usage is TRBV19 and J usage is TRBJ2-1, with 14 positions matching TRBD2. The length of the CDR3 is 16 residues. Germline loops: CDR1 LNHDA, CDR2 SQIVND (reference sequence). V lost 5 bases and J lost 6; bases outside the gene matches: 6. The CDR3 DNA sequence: TGTGCCAGTAGTTCGGGACTAGCGGGAGATGGCAATGAGCAGTTCTTC. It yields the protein CASSSGLAGDGNEQFF.

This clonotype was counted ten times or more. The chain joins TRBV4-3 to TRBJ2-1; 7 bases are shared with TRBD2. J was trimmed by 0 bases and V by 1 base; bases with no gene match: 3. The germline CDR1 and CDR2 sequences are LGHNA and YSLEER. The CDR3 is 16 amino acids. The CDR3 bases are TGCGCCAGCAGCCAAGCGGGAGGAGTCTCCTACAATGAGCAGTTCTTC. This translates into CASSQAGGVSYNEQFF.

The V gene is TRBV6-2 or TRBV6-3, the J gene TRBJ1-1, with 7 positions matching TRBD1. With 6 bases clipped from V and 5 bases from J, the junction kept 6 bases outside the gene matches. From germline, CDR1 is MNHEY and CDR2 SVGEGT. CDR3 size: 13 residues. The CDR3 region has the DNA TGTGCCAGCAGCCCGCAGACAGGGACTGAAGCTTTCTTT. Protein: CASSPQTGTEAFF.